This is a list of T cell receptor beta chains from one sample in a study of CD8 T cells in ankylosing spondylitis. TCRdb analysed the 5' RACE reads with MiXCR anew, one entry per CDR3 protein. The sample yields around 250,000 distinct CDR3 sequences, over 30% seen once. The sample comprised blood, either unsorted or a sorted T cell fraction (not recorded which). The receptor source for this set is a male donor with ankylosing spondylitis or in good health (not recorded which). The conserved cysteine and the conserved F or W are not part of the CDR3 here.

v_gene: TRBV15
j_gene: TRBJ2-5
CDR3aa: ATSRDAAGQWNQETQY

v_gene: TRBV29-1
j_gene: TRBJ2-5
CDR3aa: SVEDVGETQY

v_gene: TRBV20-1
j_gene: TRBJ2-7
CDR3aa: SARDLIGQVLAYEQY

v_gene: TRBV27
j_gene: TRBJ2-1
CDR3aa: ASSSAIAGAYNEQF

v_gene: TRBV7-8
j_gene: TRBJ2-7
CDR3aa: ASSLGGGGVHEQY

v_gene: TRBV9
j_gene: TRBJ2-5
CDR3aa: ASSAGRGQYSEETQY

v_gene: TRBV7-3
j_gene: TRBJ2-5
CDR3aa: ASSPNTVQETQY

v_gene: TRBV5-1
j_gene: TRBJ2-3
CDR3aa: ASSSSGGALPATDTQY

v_gene: TRBV7-3
j_gene: TRBJ2-3
CDR3aa: ASSFAGGADTQY

v_gene: TRBV12-3/TRBV12-4
j_gene: TRBJ2-1
CDR3aa: ASSLRALPNEQF

v_gene: TRBV4-1
j_gene: TRBJ2-5
CDR3aa: ASSREWGGRETQY